This T cell receptor (beta chain) was identified during a study of T cells after posttransplantation cyclophosphamide. Regarding the study as a whole: Skin or GI-infiltrating T cells shared few TRB sequences with blood.

With V trimmed by 3 bases and J by 4 bases, 5 bases remained unmatched. This CDR3 has 15 residues. Germline values: CDR1 MRHNA, CDR2 SNTAGT. Details on this clone: As yet, its antigen is unknown.

Produced via immunoSEQ multiplex PCR; TCRdb's table is partial and in-frame only. This table has approximately 16,000 clones, roughly 83% appearing once. Controls had myeloablative marrow grafts with methotrexate and calcineurin inhibitor, sampled at 1 year. The source material was PBMCs, sampled less than 400 days after allogeneic stem cell transplant with calcineurin inhibitor and methotrexate. This sequence joins TRBV6-4 and TRBJ2-2; the match to TRBD1 covers 7 bases. The receptor was isolated from a young adult male patient who received an allogeneic stem cell transplant from a related donor, was CMV-positive, and had no GVHD. Some T cells may possibly be graft donor cells. CDR3 loop: CASSEAGGSTGELFF. CDR3 DNA sequence: TGTGCCAGCAGTGAGGCAGGGGGTAGCACCGGGGAGCTGTTTTTT.